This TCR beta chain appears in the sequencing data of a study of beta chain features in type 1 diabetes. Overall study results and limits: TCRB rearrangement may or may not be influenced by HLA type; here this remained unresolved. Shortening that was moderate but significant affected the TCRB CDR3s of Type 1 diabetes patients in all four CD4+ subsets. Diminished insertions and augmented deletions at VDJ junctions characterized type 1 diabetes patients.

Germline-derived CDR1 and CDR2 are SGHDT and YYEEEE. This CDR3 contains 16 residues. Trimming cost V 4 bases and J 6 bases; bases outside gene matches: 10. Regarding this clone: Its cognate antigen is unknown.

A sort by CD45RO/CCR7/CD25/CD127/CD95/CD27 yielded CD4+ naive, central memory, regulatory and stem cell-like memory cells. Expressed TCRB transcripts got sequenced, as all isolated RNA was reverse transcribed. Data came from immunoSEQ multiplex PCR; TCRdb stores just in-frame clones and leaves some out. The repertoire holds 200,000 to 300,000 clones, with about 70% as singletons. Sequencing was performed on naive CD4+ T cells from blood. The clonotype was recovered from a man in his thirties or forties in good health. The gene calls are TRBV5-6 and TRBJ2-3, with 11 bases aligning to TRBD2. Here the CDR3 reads CASSRWTSGFYDTQYF. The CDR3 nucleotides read TGTGCCAGCAGCCGATGGACTAGCGGGTTCTACGATACGCAGTATTTT.